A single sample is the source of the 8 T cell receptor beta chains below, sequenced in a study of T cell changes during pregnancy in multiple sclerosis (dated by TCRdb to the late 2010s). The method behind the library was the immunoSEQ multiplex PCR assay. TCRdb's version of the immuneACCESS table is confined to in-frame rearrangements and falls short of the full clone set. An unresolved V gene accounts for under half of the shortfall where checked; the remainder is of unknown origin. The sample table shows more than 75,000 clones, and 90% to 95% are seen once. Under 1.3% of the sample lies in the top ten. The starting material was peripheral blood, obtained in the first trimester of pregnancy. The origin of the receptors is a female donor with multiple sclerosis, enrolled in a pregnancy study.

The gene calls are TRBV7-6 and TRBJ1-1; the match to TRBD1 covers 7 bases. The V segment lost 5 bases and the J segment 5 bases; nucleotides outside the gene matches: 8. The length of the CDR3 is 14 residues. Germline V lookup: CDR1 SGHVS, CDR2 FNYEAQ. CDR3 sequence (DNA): TGTGCCAGCAGCCAAACAGGGGCCGGAACTGAAGCTTTCTTT. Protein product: CASSQTGAGTEAFF.

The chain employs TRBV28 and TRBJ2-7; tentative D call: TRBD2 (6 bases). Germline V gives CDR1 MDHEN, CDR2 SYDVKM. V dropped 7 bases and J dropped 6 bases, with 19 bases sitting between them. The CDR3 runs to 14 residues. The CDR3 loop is CASNLVGGWGEQYF. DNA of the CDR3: TGTGCCAGCAATCTTGTGGGAGGTTGGGGCGAGCAGTACTTC.

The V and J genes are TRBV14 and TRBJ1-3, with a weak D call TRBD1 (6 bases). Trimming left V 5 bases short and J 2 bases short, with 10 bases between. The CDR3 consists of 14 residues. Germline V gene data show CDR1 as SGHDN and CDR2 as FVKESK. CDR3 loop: CASSYSGAGNTIYF. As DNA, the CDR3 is TGTGCCAGCAGCTACTCAGGGGCTGGAAACACCATATATTTT.

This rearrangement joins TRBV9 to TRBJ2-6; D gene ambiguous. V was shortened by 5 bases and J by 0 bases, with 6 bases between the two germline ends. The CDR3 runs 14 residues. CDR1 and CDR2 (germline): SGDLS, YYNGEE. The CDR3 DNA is TGTGCCAGCAGTCCAAACTCTGGGGCCAACGTCCTGACTTTC. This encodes CASSPNSGANVLTF.

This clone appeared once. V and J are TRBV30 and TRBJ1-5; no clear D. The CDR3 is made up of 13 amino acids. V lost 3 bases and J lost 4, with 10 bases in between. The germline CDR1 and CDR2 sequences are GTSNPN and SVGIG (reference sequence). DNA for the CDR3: TGTGCCTGGAGCCTTGGGGAGAATCAGCCCCAGCATTTT. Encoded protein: CAWSLGENQPQHF.

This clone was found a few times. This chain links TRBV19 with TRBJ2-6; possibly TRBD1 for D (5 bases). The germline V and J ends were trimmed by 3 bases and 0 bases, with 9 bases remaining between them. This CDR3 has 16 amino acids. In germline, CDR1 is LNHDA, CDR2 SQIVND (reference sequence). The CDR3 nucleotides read TGTGCCAGTAGTATGGGGCAGGCCTCTGGGGCCAACGTCCTGACTTTC. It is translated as CASSMGQASGANVLTF.

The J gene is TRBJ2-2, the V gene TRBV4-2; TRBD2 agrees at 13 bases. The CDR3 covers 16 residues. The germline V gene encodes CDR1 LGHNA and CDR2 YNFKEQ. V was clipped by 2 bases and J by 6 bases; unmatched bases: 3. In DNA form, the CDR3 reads TGTGCCAGCAGCCAATTAACTAGCGGGGGGGCCGGGGAGCTGTTTTTT. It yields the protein CASSQLTSGGAGELFF.

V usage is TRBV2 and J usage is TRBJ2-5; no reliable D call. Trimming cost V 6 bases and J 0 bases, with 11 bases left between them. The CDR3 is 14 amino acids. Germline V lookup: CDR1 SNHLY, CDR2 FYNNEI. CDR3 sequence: CASSPPSYQETQYF. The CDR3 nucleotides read TGTGCCAGCAGCCCCCCCTCGTACCAAGAGACCCAGTACTTC.